The 11 T cell receptor beta chains reported below all come from one sample, sequenced in a study of metastatic and nonmetastatic thyroid tumors. TCRdb used MiXCR to call clones anew from the PCR reads. Counted here are about 18,000 clones, 30% to 35% occurring once; the ten biggest clones make up 15% to 20%. Not a single patient had been given any form of treatment at any point before undergoing thyroid surgery. The sample was tumor tissue. These receptors were obtained from a female donor with papillary thyroid cancer or a benign thyroid nodule (not recorded which). Some clones in this sample may be carry-over from other donors' samples.

The chain has TRBV28 and TRBJ1-5; 7 bases map to TRBD1. V gave up 7 bases and J gave up 7 bases; unmatched junction bases: 7. CDR1 and CDR2 from the germline V gene are MDHEN and SYDVKM. The CDR3 totals 13 residues. The CDR3 sequence is CASNRGKEQPQHF. For the CDR3, the DNA is TGTGCCAGCAACAGGGGCAAGGAGCAGCCCCAGCATTTT. Supplemented by reference TRBV28 and TRBJ1-5, the full variable domain reads DVKVTQSSRYLVKRTGEKVFLECVQDMDHENMFWYRQDPGLGLRLIYFSYDVKMKEKGDIPEGYSVSREKKERFSLILESASTNQTSMYLCASNRGKEQPQHFGDGTRLSIL.

This chain's CDR3 is CASSLDLRRSGLYGYTF. The CDR3 DNA sequence: TGTGCCAGCAGCTTAGATCTTCGGAGGTCAGGGTTGTATGGCTACACCTTC. The J gene is TRBJ1-2, the V gene TRBV11-2; possible D gene TRBD1, 5 bases. Germline V gene data show CDR1 as SGHAT and CDR2 as FQNNGV. The CDR3 loop spans 17 amino acids. Trimming cost V 0 bases and J 5 bases, with 19 bases left between them.

The J gene is TRBJ2-1, the V gene TRBV11-2; 8 positions agree with TRBD1. The CDR3 has 15 amino acids. Germline V gene lookup returns CDR1 SGHAT and CDR2 FQNNGV. With V trimmed by 5 bases and J by 6 bases, 9 bases remained unmatched. The CDR3: CASSPGWTGSNEQFF. The CDR3, as DNA: TGTGCCAGCAGCCCAGGGTGGACAGGGTCCAATGAGCAGTTCTTC.

This clone counts as medium-sized. J is TRBJ1-2 and V is TRBV24-1; D remains unclear. The CDR3 has 15 residues. Trimming took 8 bases from V and 0 from J, leaving 15 bases between them. Germline assignment: CDR1 KGHDR and CDR2 SFDVKD. The CDR3 nucleotides read TGTGCCACCAAGGACTCATCGAAACCTAACTATGGCTACACCTTC. It specifies CATKDSSKPNYGYTF.

Within the sample, this clone is large. This sequence joins TRBV6-2 or TRBV6-3 and TRBJ2-1, with D unclear. Between the trimmed V and J ends, which lost 4 bases and 2 bases, there was a span of 15 bases. Germline V CDR1 and CDR2: MNHEY, SVGEGT. The CDR3 totals 16 residues. The CDR3 DNA follows: TGTGCCAGCAGTTTCCTGGACCAGGTCCCCTACAATGAGCAGTTCTTC. Protein sequence: CASSFLDQVPYNEQFF.

This clone was found a few times. This rearrangement joins TRBV27 to TRBJ2-7, with TRBD2 identical over 11 bases. The CDR3 sequence is 15 residues long. V shed 7 bases and J 2 bases; nucleotides not matched to a gene: 7. The germline V gene has CDR1 MNHEY and CDR2 SMNVEV (reference sequence). The chain's CDR3 is CASTSGRRGAYEQYF. CDR3 sequence (DNA): TGTGCCAGCACTAGCGGGAGGAGGGGCGCCTACGAGCAGTACTTC.

By sample share, this clone is medium-sized. The chain joins TRBV28 to TRBJ2-7; 7 bases agree with TRBD2. This CDR3 is 13 amino acids long. J lost 7 bases, V lost 3 bases, and 6 bases had no gene match. Germline loops: CDR1 MDHEN, CDR2 SYDVKM. The CDR3 region has the DNA TGTGCCAGCAGTTTTGCGGGAGTGTCAGAGCAGTACTTC. It is translated as CASSFAGVSEQYF.

The rearrangement joins TRBV19 to TRBJ1-1; TRBD1 matches at 8 bases. The CDR3 covers 12 residues. Germline CDR1 is LNHDA and CDR2 is SQIVND (reference sequence). The junction had 8 bases not matched to a gene; V was cut back by 10 bases and J by 7 bases. The CDR3 sequence: CATTRTGIEAFF. The CDR3 region has the DNA TGTGCCACCACCCGGACAGGGATTGAAGCTTTCTTT.

This clone was picked up a small number of times. The chain links TRBV6-2 or TRBV6-3 to TRBJ2-1; D remains ambiguous. The V end was cut by 6 bases, the J end by 4 bases, with 10 bases between. CDR3 size: 13 residues. Germline V gene sequence: CDR1 MNHEY, CDR2 SVGEGT. CDR3 DNA: TGTGCCAGCAGCCTGGACGCTTACAATGAGCAGTTCTTC. Translated: CASSLDAYNEQFF.

V gene TRBV5-4 combines with J gene TRBJ1-6; D perhaps matches TRBD1 (5 bases). Trimming left V 0 bases short and J 10 bases short, with 14 bases between. The germline CDR1 and CDR2 sequences are SGHNT and YYREEE (reference sequence). CDR3 length: 15 residues. This CDR3 reads CASSLGGQGLSPLHF. Here the CDR3 DNA reads TGTGCCAGCAGCTTGGGAGGGCAGGGTTTGTCACCCCTCCACTTT. The full variable domain, in which reference TRBV5-4 and TRBJ1-6 provide the parts outside the CDR3, is ETGVTQSPTHLIKTRGQQVTLRCSSQSGHNTVSWYQQALGQGPQFIFQYYREEENGRGNFPPRFSGLQFPNYSSELNVNALELDDSALYLCASSLGGQGLSPLHFGNGTRLTVT.

This clone has more than one count but fewer than ten. The chain employs TRBV28 and TRBJ2-7, with no clear D. Germline V gene sequence: CDR1 MDHEN, CDR2 SYDVKM. This CDR3 is built from 11 residues. The V and J ends lost 7 bases and 0 bases respectively, with 4 bases between them. CDR3 region: CASTTSYEQYF. Here the CDR3 DNA reads TGTGCCAGCACCACCTCCTACGAGCAGTACTTC. The full variable domain, rest sourced from reference TRBV28 and TRBJ2-7, is DVKVTQSSRYLVKRTGEKVFLECVQDMDHENMFWYRQDPGLGLRLIYFSYDVKMKEKGDIPEGYSVSREKKERFSLILESASTNQTSMYLCASTTSYEQYFGPGTRLTVT.